This T cell receptor (beta chain) was documented in a study of blood T cell repertoires in COVID-19. Study summary: PBMCs, B-cell-depleted T cells, or T cells were the source of the cDNA or gDNA that made up the material.

The CDR3 is 16 amino acids. After removal of 4 bases from V and 3 bases from J, the junction contained 12 bases not matched to a gene. Method: immunoSEQ multiplex PCR; TCRdb's copy keeps in-frame clones and lacks some. In the table there are approximately 83,000 clones, 85% of which are singletons. In this sample, this clone turned up a few times. The chain carries TRBV23-1 and TRBJ2-7; 7 nucleotides agree with TRBD1. TRBV23-1 is known as an ORF, though its function is uncertain. This TCR came from a man aged 50-60 years with acute or convalescent COVID-19. The sample taken for sequencing was peripheral blood. In DNA, the CDR3 is TGCGCCAGCAGTCGCGAGGGGGCCATAAGCCGCTACGAGCAGTACTTC. Translated, it gives CASSREGAISRYEQYF.